Each of the 28 T cell receptor beta chains below was sequenced from the same sample in a study of beta chain features in type 1 diabetes. Study-wide results and limits: Type 1 diabetes patients had TCRB CDR3s that were shorter (moderately but significantly so) in all four CD4+ subsets.

Every bit of the isolated RNA underwent reverse transcription, so sequencing read expressed TCRB transcripts. TCRdb's copy holds only in-frame clones and misses some; the assay was immunoSEQ multiplex PCR. The table has roughly 340,000 clones, roughly 12% seen once; the top ten hold about 0.01%. What these receptors recognize is not known. The sample was naive CD4+ T cells from blood. The receptors here all came from a woman aged 18-35 years with type 1 diabetes.

This clone has only a few counts. V usage is TRBV7-9 and J usage is TRBJ1-6, with D tentatively TRBD1 (5 bases). Per germline, CDR1 SEHNR and CDR2 FQNEAQ (reference sequence). Trimming took 0 bases from V and 0 from J, leaving 15 bases between them. This CDR3 has 19 residues. CDR3 in DNA: TGTGCCAGCAGCTTAGCGCTCGGCAGGGCCAGCTCCTATAATTCACCCCTCCACTTT. Amino acid sequence: CASSLALGRASSYNSPLHF. The full variable domain, its missing parts supplied by reference TRBV7-9 and TRBJ1-6, is DTGVSQNPRHKITKRGQNVTFRCDPISEHNRLYWYRQTLGQGPEFLTYFQNEAQLEKSRLLSDRFSAERPKGSFSTLEIQRTEQGDSAMYLCASSLALGRASSYNSPLHFGNGTRLTVT.

This clone occurred a few times. V is TRBV27 and J is TRBJ2-5, with D maybe TRBD1 (6 bases). Per germline, CDR1 MNHEY and CDR2 SMNVEV (reference sequence). CDR3 length: 16 amino acids. V lost 2 bases and J lost 4, with 17 bases in between. CDR3 amino acids: CASSLVWDTSGETQYF. The CDR3 nucleotides are TGTGCCAGCAGTTTAGTCTGGGACACCAGCGGAGAGACCCAGTACTTC.

J is TRBJ1-1 and V is TRBV27; 7 nucleotides line up with TRBD1. This CDR3 has 16 amino acids. Per germline, CDR1 MNHEY and CDR2 SMNVEV (reference sequence). V gave up 5 bases and J gave up 4 bases; unmatched junction bases: 13. CDR3 amino acids: CASSPRGMNWGTEAFF. CDR3 nucleotide sequence: TGTGCCAGCAGTCCCAGGGGGATGAACTGGGGCACTGAAGCTTTCTTT.

V and J are TRBV5-1 and TRBJ2-3; 14 bases agree with TRBD2. This CDR3 spans 15 amino acids. Germline loops: CDR1 SGHRS, CDR2 YFSETQ. The ends lost 6 bases at V and 4 bases at J; junction bases unmatched: 4. CDR3 bases: TGCGCCAGCATAGGGACTAGCGGGAGCCCAGATACGCAGTATTTT. Encoded protein: CASIGTSGSPDTQYF.

The chain links TRBV4-3 to TRBJ2-5; 8 nucleotides match TRBD2. CDR1 LGHNA and CDR2 YSLEER come from the germline V gene. The CDR3 consists of 17 residues. V trimming: 1 base; J trimming: 5 bases; junction bases outside the gene matches: 12. This chain's CDR3 is CASSQATSGGSGETQYF. CDR3 nucleotide sequence: TGCGCCAGCAGCCAAGCCACCTCGGGAGGGAGTGGTGAGACCCAGTACTTC.

This chain links TRBV7-2 with TRBJ2-5, with D tentatively TRBD2 (7 bases). Per the germline V gene, CDR1 is SGHTA and CDR2 is FQGNSA. The CDR3 extends over 19 amino acids. With 1 base removed from V and 7 bases from J, the gap between germline ends came to 28 bases. The CDR3 here is CASSLGGPNGGGPGVTQYF. CDR3 DNA: TGTGCCAGCAGCTTAGGTGGCCCTAACGGCGGGGGCCCAGGGGTGACCCAGTACTTC.

The chain carries TRBV19 and TRBJ2-3; TRBD1 matches at 9 bases. Germline assignment: CDR1 LNHDA and CDR2 SQIVND (reference sequence). The CDR3 consists of 15 residues. V trimming: 9 bases; J trimming: 0 bases; junction bases outside the gene matches: 7. CDR3 sequence reads: CASSPGTGSTDTQYF. In DNA, the CDR3 is TGTGCCAGCTCTCCCGGGACAGGGAGCACAGATACGCAGTATTTT.

This clone has a handful of counts. The V gene is TRBV10-3, the J gene TRBJ1-2; TRBD1 matches 8 bases. Looked up from germline, CDR1 is ENHRY and CDR2 is SYGVKD. With 6 bases clipped from V and 8 bases from J, the junction kept 5 bases outside the gene matches. The CDR3 runs 12 residues. The CDR3 here is CAIRDRVGGYTF. The CDR3 DNA sequence: TGTGCCATCAGGGACAGGGTGGGCGGCTACACCTTC.

The chain uses TRBV7-2 and TRBJ2-7, with D perhaps TRBD1 (5 bases). V dropped 6 bases and J dropped 4 bases, with 10 bases sitting between them. Germline CDR1 is SGHTA and CDR2 is FQGNSA. This CDR3 has 12 residues. DNA of the CDR3: TGTGCCAGCAGTTGGGCAGGGTACGAGCAGTACTTC. This codes for CASSWAGYEQYF.

This chain connects TRBV7-2 to TRBJ2-6; D not certain. This CDR3 contains 15 residues. The germline gives CDR1 SGHTA, CDR2 FQGNSA. Trimming left V 5 bases short and J 0 bases short, with 8 bases between. As DNA, the CDR3 is TGTGCCAGCAGCACTAAACACTCTGGGGCCAACGTCCTGACTTTC. It yields the protein CASSTKHSGANVLTF.

The sample holds a few counts of this clone. The rearrangement links TRBV6-5 to TRBJ2-1; 10 bases are shared with TRBD2. V lost 5 bases to trimming and J lost 4 bases; unmatched junction nucleotides: 5. The CDR3 runs 15 residues. CDR1 is MNHEY and CDR2 is SVGAGI in the germline V gene. The CDR3 spells CASSLLSGGYNEQFF. CDR3 DNA: TGTGCCAGCAGTCTCCTTAGCGGGGGGTACAATGAGCAGTTCTTC.

The table lists this clone with a few counts. The rearrangement uses TRBV30 and TRBJ2-1; 8 bases agree with TRBD1. V lost 3 bases and J lost 8; bases outside the gene matches: 18. CDR1 and CDR2 (germline): GTSNPN, SVGIG (reference sequence). The CDR3 extends over 17 amino acids. The CDR3 protein is CAWSTLGGQGARHEQFF. As DNA, the CDR3 is TGTGCCTGGAGCACCTTAGGTGGGCAGGGGGCGCGGCATGAGCAGTTCTTC.

V gene TRBV7-2 combines with J gene TRBJ1-4; D perhaps matches TRBD1 (6 bases). The germline CDR1 and CDR2 sequences are SGHTA and FQGNSA. Trimming left V 4 bases short and J 5 bases short, with 14 bases between. The CDR3 is made up of 15 amino acids. The CDR3 loop is CASSSYRALNEKLFF. Written as DNA, the CDR3 is TGTGCCAGCAGCTCATACAGGGCCCTCAATGAAAAACTGTTTTTT.

V is TRBV30 and J is TRBJ2-3; D possibly corresponds to TRBD2 (6 bases). The CDR3 covers 13 residues. Looked up from germline, CDR1 is GTSNPN and CDR2 is SVGIG (reference sequence). Deletions cut 8 bases from V and 2 bases from J, with 14 bases between. The CDR3 DNA follows: TGTGCCGTTACTAGCAGTTACACAGATACGCAGTATTTT. Protein: CAVTSSYTDTQYF.

This clone was counted a few times. Written as DNA, the CDR3 is TGCAGCGTTGTTTTCCCCGGGACAGGGAGTCTCCACGAGCAGTACTTC. This codes for CSVVFPGTGSLHEQYF. The V call is TRBV29-1, the J call TRBJ2-7, with TRBD1 matching 9 bases. Germline V gene lookup returns CDR1 SQVTM and CDR2 ANQGSEA. The CDR3 has 16 amino acids. With 4 bases clipped from V and 5 bases from J, the junction kept 15 bases outside the gene matches.

In this sample, this clone turned up a few times. This chain uses TRBV7-9 with TRBJ2-7, with D possibly being TRBD1 (5 bases). Germline V gene data show CDR1 as SEHNR and CDR2 as FQNEAQ (reference sequence). The CDR3 is 14 amino acids. The ends were cut back, 1 base at V and 0 bases at J, with 7 bases in the middle. The CDR3 coding sequence is TGTGCCAGCAGCTTAGAGGGGATCTCCTACGAGCAGTACTTC. Protein sequence: CASSLEGISYEQYF.

Details on this clone: Other nucleotide sequences from this sample produce the same CDR3. The rearrangement uses TRBV5-1 and TRBJ2-3; TRBD2 matches at 8 bases. Looked up from germline, CDR1 is SGHRS and CDR2 is YFSETQ. The J segment lost 6 bases and the V segment lost 5 bases, leaving 5 bases of the junction unmatched. The CDR3 runs to 13 residues. The CDR3 spells CASSSPGGDTQYF. CDR3 DNA: TGCGCCAGCAGTTCCCCGGGGGGGGATACGCAGTATTTT.

A single count supports this clone. J is TRBJ2-3 and V is TRBV7-2; 7 positions agree with TRBD2. From germline, CDR1 is SGHTA and CDR2 FQGNSA. The CDR3 has 14 residues. The chain's CDR3 is CADTSGARRDTQYF. Written as DNA, the CDR3 is TGTGCAGACACCAGCGGGGCGCGGCGAGATACGCAGTATTTT.

Of note for this clone: This sample includes further DNA sequences coding for the same CDR3. CDR3 region: CATSRDRYTDTQYF. CDR3 DNA: TGTGCCACCAGCAGAGACCGGTACACAGATACGCAGTATTTT. The chain joins TRBV15 to TRBJ2-3; no clear D. Germline values: CDR1 LNHNV, CDR2 YYDKDF (reference sequence). This CDR3 spans 14 amino acids. Trimming cost V 0 bases and J 2 bases, with 6 bases left between them.

Only a few counts were recorded for this clone. The chain links TRBV14 to TRBJ2-7, with 10 bases fitting TRBD1. CDR1 and CDR2 from the germline V gene are SGHDN and FVKESK. The CDR3 covers 15 residues. The J segment lost 4 bases and the V segment lost 1 base, leaving 4 bases of the junction unmatched. CDR3 region: CASSQAGTGAYEQYF. CDR3 DNA sequence: TGTGCCAGCAGCCAAGCCGGGACAGGGGCATACGAGCAGTACTTC.

The chain couples TRBV7-8 to TRBJ2-7; a weak D match, TRBD1 (5 bases). Germline CDR1 reads SGHVS; CDR2 reads FQNEAQ. V lost 7 bases and J lost 2, with 18 bases in between. The CDR3 covers 15 residues. The CDR3 is CASTPRDSTAYEQYF. The CDR3 nucleotides read TGTGCCAGCACCCCAAGGGATTCGACAGCCTACGAGCAGTACTTC. Full variable domain (rest looked up from reference TRBV7-8 and TRBJ2-7): GAGVSQSPRYKVAKRGQDVALRCDPISGHVSLFWYQQALGQGPEFLTYFQNEAQLDKSGLPSDRFFAERPEGSVSTLKIQRTQQEDSAVYLCASTPRDSTAYEQYFGPGTRLTVT.

The chain couples TRBV18 to TRBJ1-1; 7 bases line up with TRBD1. This CDR3 region has 15 residues. Germline lookup yields CDR1 KGHSH and CDR2 LQKENI. Unmatched junction bases numbered 10, after V lost 2 bases and J lost 7 bases. The CDR3: CASSPGNTGVGEAFF. In nucleotides, the CDR3 is TGTGCCAGCTCACCAGGAAATACAGGGGTCGGTGAAGCTTTCTTT.

This sequence joins TRBV7-2 and TRBJ2-4, with 11 bases identical to TRBD2. V was pared by 3 bases and J by 9 bases, with 10 bases of the junction left unmatched. The CDR3 covers 16 residues. Germline CDR1 and CDR2: SGHTA and FQGNSA. This chain's CDR3 is CASSLDSGRAWGIQYF. CDR3 in DNA: TGTGCCAGCAGCTTGGATAGCGGGAGGGCCTGGGGCATTCAGTACTTC.

J is TRBJ2-7 and V is TRBV28; no reliable D call. From germline, CDR1 is MDHEN and CDR2 SYDVKM. Trimming cost V 5 bases and J 7 bases, with 12 bases left between them. The CDR3 covers 12 residues. The CDR3 is CASSTTVKEQYF. As DNA, the CDR3 is TGTGCCAGCAGTACAACCGTTAAGGAGCAGTACTTC.

This clone was found a few times. This chain's CDR3 is CASSQDRGRGAFF. The CDR3 DNA reads TGTGCCAGCAGCCAGGACAGGGGGCGGGGGGCTTTCTTT. This sequence joins TRBV7-2 and TRBJ1-1; 11 bases agree with TRBD1. Per the germline V gene, CDR1 is SGHTA and CDR2 is FQGNSA. V lost 5 bases, J lost 11 bases, and 7 bases stayed unmatched. The length of the CDR3 is 13 residues.

This clone was seen a few times. The J gene is TRBJ1-4, the V gene TRBV2; D gene uncertain. Germline V gene data show CDR1 as SNHLY and CDR2 as FYNNEI. CDR3 length: 13 residues. Trimming left V 7 bases short and J 8 bases short, with 14 bases between. The CDR3 nucleotides read TGTGCCAGCACTGGCGTCTTGGGCGAAAAACTGTTTTTT. This encodes CASTGVLGEKLFF. Supplemented by reference TRBV2 and TRBJ1-4, the full variable domain reads EPEVTQTPSHQVTQMGQEVILRCVPISNHLYFYWYRQILGQKVEFLVSFYNNEISEKSEIFDDQFSVERPDGSNFTLKIRSTKLEDSAMYFCASTGVLGEKLFFGSGTQLSVL.

This clone was found a few times. V and J are TRBV7-9 and TRBJ1-6; tentative D call: TRBD1 (5 bases). The V and J ends lost 9 bases and 7 bases respectively, with 10 bases between them. The length of the CDR3 is 12 residues. Looked up from germline, CDR1 is SEHNR and CDR2 is FQNEAQ (reference sequence). For the CDR3, the DNA is TGTGCCAGACAGGAGGGGAATTCACCCCTCCACTTT. Amino acid sequence: CARQEGNSPLHF.

This clone was observed a few times. The V and J genes are TRBV5-1 and TRBJ2-7; 9 bases fit TRBD1. Germline lookup yields CDR1 SGHRS and CDR2 YFSETQ. The junction had 8 bases not matched to a gene; V was cut back by 4 bases and J by 3 bases. The length of the CDR3 is 15 residues. For the CDR3, the DNA is TGCGCCAGCAGCATTGACGGGACAGGGAACTACGAGCAGTACTTC. Its protein is CASSIDGTGNYEQYF.